This TCR beta chain was observed in a study of glioma-infiltrating T cells. Turning to the study itself: Blood libraries targeted about 4- to 11-fold coverage of about a million T cells.

Study conclusions and caveats: Patients with low tissue-blood divergence carried a signature set of shared blood CDR3 motifs.

The iRepertoire nested amplicon-rescue multiplex PCR amplified TCR alpha and beta CDR3s from RNA. TCRdb analysed the multiplex PCR reads with MiXCR anew, one entry per CDR3 protein. The sample holds 300,000 to 450,000 distinct CDR3 sequences, roughly two fifths seen once. With regard to this clonotype: Its antigen remains unidentified.

Losses at the gene ends were 4 bases for V and 2 bases for J; bases not matched to a gene: 5. The CDR3 is 15 amino acids. The V gene's germline CDR1 is SEHNR and CDR2 FQNEAQ (reference sequence). The V and J genes are TRBV7-9 and TRBJ2-1; 7 nucleotides agree with TRBD1. This sequence originates from a human donor with low-grade glioma or glioblastoma, undergoing nonglioma brain surgery, or in good health (not recorded which). Sample: glioma tissue, nonneoplastic brain tissue, or PBMCs (not recorded which). CDR3 amino acids: CASSSYRGAYNEQFF. The CDR3 DNA is TGTGCCAGCAGCTCTTACAGGGGAGCCTACAATGAGCAGTTCTTC.